This T cell receptor (beta chain) was sequenced during a study of blood T cell repertoires in COVID-19. The overall study: PBMCs, B-cell-depleted T cells, or T cells provided the cDNA or gDNA that made up the material.

Cohort assignment relied on participant-reported clinical history. Recovery meant two consecutive negative NP/OP PCR tests, professional clearance, or resolved symptoms. Profiled with immunoSEQ multiplex PCR; TCRdb holds only in-frame clones, not every one. The sample carries about 280,000 clones, around 88% recorded once. The CDR3 totals 13 residues. Germline V gene lookup returns CDR1 MRHNA and CDR2 SNTAGT. V trimming: 6 bases; J trimming: 6 bases; junction bases outside the gene matches: 2. This clone was detected only a few times. This TCR was recovered from a woman in her thirties or forties who had recovered from COVID-19. The chain links TRBV6-4 to TRBJ2-7; 13 bases are shared with TRBD2. What was sequenced was PBMCs or T cells enriched from blood (not recorded which). The CDR3 DNA is TGTGCCAGCAGCGGACTAGCGGGAGTCGAGCAGTACTTC. Protein product: CASSGLAGVEQYF.